The present entry profiles one T cell receptor beta chain with its context. It lacks a known antigen. Base qualities are not at hand, and no much larger clone is one base apart. Inclusive of the bounding cysteine and phenylalanine, the CDR3 is 17 residues long. CDR3 DNA is the only sequence kept; it has 51 bases, read in frame from the first base. CDR1 and CDR2 (SNHLY, FYNNEI) derive from the germline V gene. Relative to germline, V is 4 bases shorter and J is 0 bases shorter, with 18 bases between their ends. These data come from a study of control samples from healthy donors and cancer patients (dated by TCRdb to about 2020). The library was obtained by the immunoSEQ multiplex PCR assay. The table was pulled from immuneACCESS by TCRdb, which kept in-frame rearrangements only. Such tables lose some clones; where checked, under half of the loss comes from unresolved V genes, and the rest has no known cause. The sample data list 75,000 to 100,000 clones, and about 88% of these were observed just once. The top ten clonotypes cover about 1.3% of the sample.

Sequenced material: blood. The chain is assembled from TRBV2 and TRBJ1-1; TRBD1 might be the D gene, on 5 matching bases. The sequence came from a woman in her forties or fifties in good health. The DNA reads as follows: TGTGCCAGCAGTGCCATGGGGGTCAGGTATATGAACACTGAAGCTTTCTTT. This codes for CASSAMGVRYMNTEAFF.